The clone carrying this T cell receptor (beta chain) was counted between two and nine times. This sample was included in a study of cytomegalovirus exposure and HLA in healthy donors. PCR primers comprised 60 Vbeta and 13 Jbeta primers. The method was immunoSEQ multiplex PCR; TCRdb's version includes in-frame clones alone and lacks a portion of them. Here the sample spans under 200,000 clones, over 70% being singletons. With 6 bases clipped from V and 5 bases from J, the junction kept 10 bases outside the gene matches. Germline loops: CDR1 MNHEY, CDR2 SVGAGI. This CDR3 contains 14 residues. This chain connects TRBV6-5 to TRBJ2-7; 7 bases match TRBD1. The source is a man between 35 and 55 years old in good health and CMV-seronegative. Sequencing was done on a sample of PBMCs. CDR3 in DNA: TGTGCCAGCAGCACCCCGGACAGGTTCGACGAGCAGTACTTC. This sequence encodes CASSTPDRFDEQYF.